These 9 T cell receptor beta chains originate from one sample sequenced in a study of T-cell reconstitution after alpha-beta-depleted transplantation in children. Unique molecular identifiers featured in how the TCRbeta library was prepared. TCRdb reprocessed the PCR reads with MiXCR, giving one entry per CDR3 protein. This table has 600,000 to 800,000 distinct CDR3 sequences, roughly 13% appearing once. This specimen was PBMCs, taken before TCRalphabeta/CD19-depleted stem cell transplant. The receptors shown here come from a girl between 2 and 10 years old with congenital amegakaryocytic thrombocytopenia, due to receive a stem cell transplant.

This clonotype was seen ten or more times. CDR3 sequence: CSASWRGSAKNIQYF. The CDR3 DNA reads as TGCAGTGCTAGTTGGCGGGGTTCAGCCAAAAACATTCAGTACTTC. The chain has TRBV20-1 and TRBJ2-4, with a weak D call TRBD2 (6 bases). V shed 3 bases and J shed 0 bases, with 12 bases lying between them. CDR3 length: 15 amino acids. Germline CDR1 reads DFQATT; CDR2 reads SNEGSKA (reference sequence).

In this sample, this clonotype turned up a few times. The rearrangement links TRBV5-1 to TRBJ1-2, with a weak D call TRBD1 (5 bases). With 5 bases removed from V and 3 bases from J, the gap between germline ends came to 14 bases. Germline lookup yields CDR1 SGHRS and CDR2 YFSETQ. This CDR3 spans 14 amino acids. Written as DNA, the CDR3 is TGCGCCAGCAGTGATGGGGGTATAGACTATGGCTACACCTTC. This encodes CASSDGGIDYGYTF. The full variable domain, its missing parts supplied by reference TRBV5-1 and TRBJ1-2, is KAGVTQTPRYLIKTRGQQVTLSCSPISGHRSVSWYQQTPGQGLQFLFEYFSETQRNKGNFPGRFSGRQFSNSRSEMNVSTLELGDSALYLCASSDGGIDYGYTFGSGTRLTVV.

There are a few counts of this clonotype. CDR3 sequence: CASSLSGGDRYNEQFF. In DNA, the CDR3 is TGTGCCAGCAGCCTATCGGGGGGAGACCGCTACAATGAGCAGTTCTTC. V gene TRBV7-6 combines with J gene TRBJ2-1; TRBD2 matches 7 bases. J was trimmed by 3 bases and V by 5 bases; bases with no gene match: 10. The CDR3 has 16 residues. Germline V gene data show CDR1 as SGHVS and CDR2 as FNYEAQ. Full variable domain (rest looked up from reference TRBV7-6 and TRBJ2-1): GAGVSQSPRYKVTKRGQDVALRCDPISGHVSLYWYRQALGQGPEFLTYFNYEAQQDKSGLPNDRFSAERPEGSISTLTIQRTEQRDSAMYRCASSLSGGDRYNEQFFGPGTRLTVL.

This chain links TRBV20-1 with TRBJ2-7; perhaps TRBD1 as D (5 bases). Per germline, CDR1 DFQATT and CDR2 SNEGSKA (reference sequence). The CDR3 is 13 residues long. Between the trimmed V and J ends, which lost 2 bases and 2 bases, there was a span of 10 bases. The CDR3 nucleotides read TGCAGTGCTAGACAGGGTTACACCTACGAGCAGTACTTC. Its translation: CSARQGYTYEQYF.

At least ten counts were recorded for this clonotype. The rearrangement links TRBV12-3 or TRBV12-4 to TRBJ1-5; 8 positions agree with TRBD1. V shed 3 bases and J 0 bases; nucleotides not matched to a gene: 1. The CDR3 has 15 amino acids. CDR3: CASSFGQGSNQPQHF. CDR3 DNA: TGTGCCAGCAGTTTTGGACAGGGTAGCAATCAGCCCCAGCATTTT.

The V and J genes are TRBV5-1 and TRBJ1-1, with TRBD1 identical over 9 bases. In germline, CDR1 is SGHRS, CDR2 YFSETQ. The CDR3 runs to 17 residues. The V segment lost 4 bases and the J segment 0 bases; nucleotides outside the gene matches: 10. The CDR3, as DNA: TGCGCCAGCAGCGGGGGACAGGGTTTCGTCATGAACACTGAAGCTTTCTTT. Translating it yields CASSGGQGFVMNTEAFF.

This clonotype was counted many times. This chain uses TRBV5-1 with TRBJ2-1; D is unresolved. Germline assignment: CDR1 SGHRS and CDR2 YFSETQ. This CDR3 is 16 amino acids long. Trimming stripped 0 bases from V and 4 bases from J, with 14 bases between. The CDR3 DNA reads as TGCGCCAGCAGCTTGGAACCTGGATACTTGTACAATGAGCAGTTCTTC. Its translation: CASSLEPGYLYNEQFF.

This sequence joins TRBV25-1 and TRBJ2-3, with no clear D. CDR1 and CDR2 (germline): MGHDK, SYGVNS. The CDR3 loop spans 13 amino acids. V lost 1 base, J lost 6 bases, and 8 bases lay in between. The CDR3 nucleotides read TGTGCCAGCAGTGAATCGGGTGTGGATACGCAGTATTTT. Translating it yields CASSESGVDTQYF. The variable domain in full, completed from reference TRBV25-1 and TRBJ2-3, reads EADIYQTPRYLVIGTGKKITLECSQTMGHDKMYWYQQDPGMELHLIHYSYGVNSTEKGDLSSESTVSRIRTEHFPLTLESARPSHTSQYLCASSESGVDTQYFGPGTRLTVL.

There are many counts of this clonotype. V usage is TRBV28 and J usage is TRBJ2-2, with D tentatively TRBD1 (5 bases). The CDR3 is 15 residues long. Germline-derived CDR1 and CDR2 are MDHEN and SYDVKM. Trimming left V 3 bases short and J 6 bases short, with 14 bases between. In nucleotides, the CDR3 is TGTGCCAGCAGTTTTCCCCCGCAGGGTGCCGGGGAGCTGTTTTTT. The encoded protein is CASSFPPQGAGELFF.